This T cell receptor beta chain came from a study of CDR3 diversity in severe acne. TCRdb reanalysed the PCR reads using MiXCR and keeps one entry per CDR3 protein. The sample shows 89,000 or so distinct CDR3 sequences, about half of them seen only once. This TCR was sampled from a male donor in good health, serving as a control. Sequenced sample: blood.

Here the CDR3 DNA reads TGTGCCAGCAGCTCAGGAAAGGACTCTCAAGAGACCCAGTACTTC. Protein sequence: CASSSGKDSQETQYF. This chain links TRBV6-2 or TRBV6-3 with TRBJ2-5; D possibly corresponds to TRBD2 (5 bases). Trimming took 6 bases from V and 2 from J, leaving 16 bases between them. Per the germline V gene, CDR1 is MNHEY and CDR2 is SVGEGT. The CDR3 contains 15 residues.